What follows describes a single T cell receptor beta chain. This entry is derived from a study of shared clonotypes between healthy human individuals. Sequencing was performed with immunoSEQ multiplex PCR; in TCRdb, only in-frame clones are kept and a portion is missing. This sample has hundreds of thousands of clones, with around 96% found just once. The specimen was memory CD8+ T cells sorted from blood. Subset indicated: CD45RO+ cells pooled with CCR7-negative TemRA cells. This sequence originates from a man between 25 and 39 years old in good health.

The CDR3 nucleotides read TGTGCCAGCACCAACTCCGGGGCCAGTAATGGCTACACCTTC. Amino acid sequence: CASTNSGASNGYTF. This chain connects TRBV18 to TRBJ1-2; a possible D gene is TRBD1 (5 bases). Germline V CDR1 and CDR2: KGHSH, LQKENI. Trimming shortened V by 8 bases and J by 6 bases, and 19 bases separated the two germline ends. The CDR3 length is 14 residues.